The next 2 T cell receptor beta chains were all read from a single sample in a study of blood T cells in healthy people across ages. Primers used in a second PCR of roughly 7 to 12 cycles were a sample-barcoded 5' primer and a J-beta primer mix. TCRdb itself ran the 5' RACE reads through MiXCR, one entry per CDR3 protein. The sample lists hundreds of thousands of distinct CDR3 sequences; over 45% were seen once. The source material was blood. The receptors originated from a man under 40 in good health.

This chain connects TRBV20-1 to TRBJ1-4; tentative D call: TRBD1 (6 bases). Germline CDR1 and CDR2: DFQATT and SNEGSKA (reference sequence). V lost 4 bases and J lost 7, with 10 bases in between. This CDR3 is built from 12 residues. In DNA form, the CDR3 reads TGCAGTGCTACAGGGGTTGGTGAAAAACTGTTTTTT. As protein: CSATGVGEKLFF.

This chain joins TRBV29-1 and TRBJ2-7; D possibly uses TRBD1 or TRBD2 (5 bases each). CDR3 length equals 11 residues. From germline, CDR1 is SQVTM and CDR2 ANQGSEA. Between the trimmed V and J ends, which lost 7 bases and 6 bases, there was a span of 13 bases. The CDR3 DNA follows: TGCAGCGCAGAGGGGCTGGGCGAGCAGTACTTC. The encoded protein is CSAEGLGEQYF.